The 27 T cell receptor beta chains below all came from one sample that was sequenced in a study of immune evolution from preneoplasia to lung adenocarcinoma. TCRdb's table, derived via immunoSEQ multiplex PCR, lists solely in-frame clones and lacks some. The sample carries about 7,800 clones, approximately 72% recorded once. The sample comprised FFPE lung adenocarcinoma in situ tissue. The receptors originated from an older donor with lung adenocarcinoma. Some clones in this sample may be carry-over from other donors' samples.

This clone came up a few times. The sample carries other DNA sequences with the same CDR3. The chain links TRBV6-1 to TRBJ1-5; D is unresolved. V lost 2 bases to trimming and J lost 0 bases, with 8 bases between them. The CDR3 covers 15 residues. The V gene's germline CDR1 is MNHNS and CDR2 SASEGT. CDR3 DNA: TGTGCCAGCAGTGAACCACAGTATAGCAATCAGCCCCAGCATTTT. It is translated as CASSEPQYSNQPQHF.

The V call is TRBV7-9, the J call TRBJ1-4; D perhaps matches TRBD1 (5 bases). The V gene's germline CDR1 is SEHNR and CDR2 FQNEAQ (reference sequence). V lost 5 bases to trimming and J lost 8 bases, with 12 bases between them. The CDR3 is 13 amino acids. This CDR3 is CASSRTLGEKLFF. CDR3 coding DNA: TGTGCCAGCAGCCGGACACTGGGCGAAAAACTGTTTTTT.

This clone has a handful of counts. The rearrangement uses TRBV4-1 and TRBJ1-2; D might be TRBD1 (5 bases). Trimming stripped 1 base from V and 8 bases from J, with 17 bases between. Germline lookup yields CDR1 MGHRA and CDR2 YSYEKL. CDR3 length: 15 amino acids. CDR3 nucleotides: TGCGCCAGCAGCCAAGTTGTCAGGGCGACCCGGGGCTACACCTTC. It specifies CASSQVVRATRGYTF.

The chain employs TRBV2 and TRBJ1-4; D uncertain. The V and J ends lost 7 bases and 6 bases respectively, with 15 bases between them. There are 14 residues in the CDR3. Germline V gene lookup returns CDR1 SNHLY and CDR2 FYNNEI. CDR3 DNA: TGTGCCAGCATATCCGTTTGGGGAGATGAAAAACTGTTTTTT. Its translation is CASISVWGDEKLFF.

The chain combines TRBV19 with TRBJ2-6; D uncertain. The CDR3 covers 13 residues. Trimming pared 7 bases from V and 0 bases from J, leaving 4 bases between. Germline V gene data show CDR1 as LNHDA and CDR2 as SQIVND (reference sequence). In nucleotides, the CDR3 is TGTGCCAGTACCGTCTCTGGGGCCAACGTCCTGACTTTC. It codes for CASTVSGANVLTF.

CDR3 DNA: TGTGCCTGGAGTGTACCCGAATACACTGAAGCTTTCTTT. Protein: CAWSVPEYTEAFF. The chain employs TRBV30 and TRBJ1-1; no definite D call. The V end was cut by 0 bases, the J end by 3 bases, with 8 bases between. From germline, CDR1 is GTSNPN and CDR2 SVGIG (reference sequence). This CDR3 comprises 13 residues.

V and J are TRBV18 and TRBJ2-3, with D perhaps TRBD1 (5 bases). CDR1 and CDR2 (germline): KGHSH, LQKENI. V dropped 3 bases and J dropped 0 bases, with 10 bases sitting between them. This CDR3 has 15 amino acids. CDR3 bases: TGTGCCAGCTCACCTCGACAGTCCAGCACAGATACGCAGTATTTT. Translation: CASSPRQSSTDTQYF. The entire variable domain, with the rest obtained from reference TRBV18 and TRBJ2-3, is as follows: NAGVMQNPRHLVRRRGQEARLRCSPMKGHSHVYWYRQLPEEGLKFMVYLQKENIIDESGMPKERFSAEFPKEGPSILRIQQVVRGDSAAYFCASSPRQSSTDTQYFGPGTRLTVL.

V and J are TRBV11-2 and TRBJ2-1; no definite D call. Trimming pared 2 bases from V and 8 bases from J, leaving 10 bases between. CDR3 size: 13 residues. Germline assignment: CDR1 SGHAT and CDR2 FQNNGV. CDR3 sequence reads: CASSLNIRDEQFF. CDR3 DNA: TGTGCCAGCAGCTTAAATATAAGGGATGAGCAGTTCTTC.

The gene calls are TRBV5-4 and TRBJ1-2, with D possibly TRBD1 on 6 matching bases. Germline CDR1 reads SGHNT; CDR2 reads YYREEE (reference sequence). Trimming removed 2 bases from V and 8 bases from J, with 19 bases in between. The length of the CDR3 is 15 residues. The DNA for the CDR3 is TGTGCCAGCAGCTTTGTAGGGGGTCTTCACCGAGGCTACACCTTC. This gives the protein CASSFVGGLHRGYTF.

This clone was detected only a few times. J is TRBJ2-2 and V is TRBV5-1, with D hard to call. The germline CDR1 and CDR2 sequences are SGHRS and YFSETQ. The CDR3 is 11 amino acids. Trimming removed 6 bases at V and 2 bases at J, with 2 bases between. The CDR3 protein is CASTNTGELFF. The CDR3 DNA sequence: TGCGCCAGCACAAACACCGGGGAGCTGTTTTTT.

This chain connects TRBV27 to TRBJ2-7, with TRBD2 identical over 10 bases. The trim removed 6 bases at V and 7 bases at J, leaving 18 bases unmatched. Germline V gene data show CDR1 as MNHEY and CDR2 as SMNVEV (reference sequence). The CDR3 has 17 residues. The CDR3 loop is CASSRSSGGPPAGEQYF. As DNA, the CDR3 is TGTGCCAGCAGCAGGTCTAGCGGGGGCCCTCCCGCGGGGGAGCAGTACTTC.

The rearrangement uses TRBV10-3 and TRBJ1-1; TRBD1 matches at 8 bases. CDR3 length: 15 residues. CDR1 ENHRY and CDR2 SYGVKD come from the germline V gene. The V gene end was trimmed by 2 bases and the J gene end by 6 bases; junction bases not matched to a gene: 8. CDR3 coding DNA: TGTGCCATCAGTGAGAACGGCCAGGGGGCATCTGAAGCTTTCTTT. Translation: CAISENGQGASEAFF.

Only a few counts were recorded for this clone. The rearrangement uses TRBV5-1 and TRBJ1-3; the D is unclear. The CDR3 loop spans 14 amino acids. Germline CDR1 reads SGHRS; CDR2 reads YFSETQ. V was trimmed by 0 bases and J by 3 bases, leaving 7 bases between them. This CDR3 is CASSLVGIGNTIYF. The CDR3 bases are TGCGCCAGCAGCTTGGTGGGGATTGGAAACACCATATATTTT.

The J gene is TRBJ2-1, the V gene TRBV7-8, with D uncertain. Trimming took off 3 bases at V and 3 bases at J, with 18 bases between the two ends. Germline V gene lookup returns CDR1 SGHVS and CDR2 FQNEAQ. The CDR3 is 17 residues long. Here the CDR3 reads CASSFLPKGGDYNEQFF. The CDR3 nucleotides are TGTGCCAGCAGCTTTCTTCCCAAGGGCGGAGACTACAATGAGCAGTTCTTC.

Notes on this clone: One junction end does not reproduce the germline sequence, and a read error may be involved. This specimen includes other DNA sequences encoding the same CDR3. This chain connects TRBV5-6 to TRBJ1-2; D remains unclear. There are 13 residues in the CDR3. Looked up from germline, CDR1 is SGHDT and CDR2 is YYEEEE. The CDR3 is CASSFGGSYGYTF. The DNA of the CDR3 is TGTGCCAGCAGCTTCGGAGGATCTTATGGCTATACCTTC. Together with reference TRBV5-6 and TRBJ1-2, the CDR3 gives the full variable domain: DAGVTQSPTHLIKTRGQQVTLRCSPKSGHDTVSWYQQALGQGPQFIFQYYEEEERQRGNFPDRFSGHQFPNYSSELNVNALLLGDSALYLCASSFGGSYGYTFGSGTRLTVV.

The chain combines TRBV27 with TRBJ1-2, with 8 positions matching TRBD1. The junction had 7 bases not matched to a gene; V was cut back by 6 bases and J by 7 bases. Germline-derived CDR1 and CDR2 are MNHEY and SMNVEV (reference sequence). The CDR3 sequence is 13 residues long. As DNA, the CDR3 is TGTGCCAGCAGCCGACAGGGGTTCAGTGGCTACACCTTC. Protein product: CASSRQGFSGYTF.

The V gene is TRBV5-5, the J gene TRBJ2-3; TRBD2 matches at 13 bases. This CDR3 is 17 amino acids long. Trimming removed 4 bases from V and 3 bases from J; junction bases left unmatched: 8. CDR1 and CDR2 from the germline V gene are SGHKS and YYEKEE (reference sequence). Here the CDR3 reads CASSPNTGLAGTDTQYF. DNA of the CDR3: TGTGCCAGCAGCCCCAACACGGGACTAGCGGGAACAGATACGCAGTATTTT. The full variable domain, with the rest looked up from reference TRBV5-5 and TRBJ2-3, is DAGVTQSPTHLIKTRGQQVTLRCSPISGHKSVSWYQQVLGQGPQFIFQYYEKEERGRGNFPDRFSARQFPNYSSELNVNALLLGDSALYLCASSPNTGLAGTDTQYFGPGTRLTVL.

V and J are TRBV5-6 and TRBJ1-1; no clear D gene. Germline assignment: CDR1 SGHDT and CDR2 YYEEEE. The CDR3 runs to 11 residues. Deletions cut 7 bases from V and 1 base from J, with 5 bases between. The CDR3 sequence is CASLRNTEAFF. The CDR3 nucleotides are TGTGCCAGCCTCAGGAACACTGAAGCTTTCTTT.

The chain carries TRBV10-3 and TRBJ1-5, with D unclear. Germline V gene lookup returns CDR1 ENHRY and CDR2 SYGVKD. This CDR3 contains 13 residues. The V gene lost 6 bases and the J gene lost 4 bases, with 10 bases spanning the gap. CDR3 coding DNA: TGTGCCATCAGGAAGGGTGGGAATCAGCCCCAGCATTTT. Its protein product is CAIRKGGNQPQHF.

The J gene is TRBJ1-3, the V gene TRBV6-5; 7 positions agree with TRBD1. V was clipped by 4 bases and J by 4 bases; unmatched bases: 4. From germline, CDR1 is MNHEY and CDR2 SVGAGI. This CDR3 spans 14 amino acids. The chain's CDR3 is CASSSGQMGNTIYF. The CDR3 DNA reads TGTGCCAGCAGTTCGGGACAGATGGGAAACACCATATATTTT.

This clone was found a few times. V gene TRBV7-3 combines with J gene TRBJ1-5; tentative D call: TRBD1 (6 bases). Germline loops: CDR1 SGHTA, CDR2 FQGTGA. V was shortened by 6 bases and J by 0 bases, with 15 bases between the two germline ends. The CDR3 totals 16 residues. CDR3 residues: CASRKTGQYSNQPQHF. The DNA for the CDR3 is TGTGCCAGCAGAAAAACAGGGCAATATAGCAATCAGCCCCAGCATTTT.

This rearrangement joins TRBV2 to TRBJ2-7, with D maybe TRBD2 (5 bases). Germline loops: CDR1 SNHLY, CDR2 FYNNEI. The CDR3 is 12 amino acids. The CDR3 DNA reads TGTGCAATTGAGGGCCCTCTTAAGGGGCAGTACTTC. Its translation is CAIEGPLKGQYF.

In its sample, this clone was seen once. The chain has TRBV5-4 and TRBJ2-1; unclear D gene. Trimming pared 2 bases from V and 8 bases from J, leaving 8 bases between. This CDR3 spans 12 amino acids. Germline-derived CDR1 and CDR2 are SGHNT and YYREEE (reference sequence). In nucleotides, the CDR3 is TGTGCCAGCAGCTTCATGAGCGATGAGCAGTTCTTC. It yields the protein CASSFMSDEQFF.

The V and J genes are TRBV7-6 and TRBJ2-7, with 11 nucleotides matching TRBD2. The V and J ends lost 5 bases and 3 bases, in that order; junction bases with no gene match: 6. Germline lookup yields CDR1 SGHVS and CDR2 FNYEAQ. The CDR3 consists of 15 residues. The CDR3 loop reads CASSPETSGSYEQYF. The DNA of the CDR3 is TGTGCCAGCAGCCCTGAAACTAGCGGGAGCTACGAGCAGTACTTC.

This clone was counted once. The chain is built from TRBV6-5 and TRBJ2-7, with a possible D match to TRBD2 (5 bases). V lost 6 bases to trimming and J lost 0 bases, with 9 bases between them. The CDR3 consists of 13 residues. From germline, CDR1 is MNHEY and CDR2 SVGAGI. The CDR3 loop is CASSRESSYEQYF. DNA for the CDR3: TGTGCCAGCAGCCGGGAAAGCTCCTACGAGCAGTACTTC.

The CDR3 sequence is CASSLGNFDQPQHF. CDR3 sequence (DNA): TGTGCCAGCAGCTTGGGGAATTTCGACCAGCCCCAGCATTTT. V gene TRBV5-5 combines with J gene TRBJ1-5; no clear D. Germline loops: CDR1 SGHKS, CDR2 YYEKEE (reference sequence). The CDR3 is 14 amino acids. The germline V and J ends were trimmed by 0 bases and 7 bases, with 11 bases remaining between them.

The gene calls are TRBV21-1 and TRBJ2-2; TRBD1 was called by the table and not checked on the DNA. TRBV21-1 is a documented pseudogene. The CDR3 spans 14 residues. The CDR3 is CASSKRGPTGELFF. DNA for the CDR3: TGTGCCAGCAGCAAGAGGGGGCCCACCGGGGAGCTGTTTTTT.